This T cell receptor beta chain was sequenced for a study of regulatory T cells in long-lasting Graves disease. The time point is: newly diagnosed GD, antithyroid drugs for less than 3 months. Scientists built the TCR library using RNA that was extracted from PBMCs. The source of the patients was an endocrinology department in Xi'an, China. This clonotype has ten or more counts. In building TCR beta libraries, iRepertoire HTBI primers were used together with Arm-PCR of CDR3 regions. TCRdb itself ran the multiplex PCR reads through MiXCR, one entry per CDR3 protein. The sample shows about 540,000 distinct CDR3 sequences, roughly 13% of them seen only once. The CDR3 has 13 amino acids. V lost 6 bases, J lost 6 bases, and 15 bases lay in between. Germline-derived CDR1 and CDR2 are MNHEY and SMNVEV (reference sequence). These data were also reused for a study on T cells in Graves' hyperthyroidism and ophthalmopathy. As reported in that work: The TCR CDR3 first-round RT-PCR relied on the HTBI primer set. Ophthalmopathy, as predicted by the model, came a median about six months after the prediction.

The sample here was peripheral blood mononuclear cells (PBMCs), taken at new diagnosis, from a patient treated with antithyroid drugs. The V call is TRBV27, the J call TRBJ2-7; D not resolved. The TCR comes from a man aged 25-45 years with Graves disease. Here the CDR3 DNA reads TGTGCCAGCAGCCGGGCAGGCATAGTCGAGCAGTACTTC. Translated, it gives CASSRAGIVEQYF.